This TCR beta chain was captured by sequencing in a study of CD8 T cells in ankylosing spondylitis. Broader study findings: Matched ankylosing spondylitis synovial fluid reportedly contained a significantly enriched population of disease-linked clones. Within ankylosing spondylitis blood, a TCR beta motif made up of under 10 highly homologous variants appeared to be characteristic.

TCRdb reprocessed the 5' RACE reads with MiXCR, giving one entry per CDR3 protein. Of about 330,000 distinct CDR3 sequences in the sample, 7.5% to 9% were seen once. This CDR3 contains 13 residues. Trimming at V came to 7 bases and at J to 7 bases, leaving 9 bases not matched to a gene. This clonotype was counted a few times. Its antigen is as yet unknown. The receptor comes from a male donor with ankylosing spondylitis. The rearrangement joins TRBV12-3 or TRBV12-4 to TRBJ1-1; 7 positions match TRBD1. The sequenced sample was blood, either unsorted or a sorted T cell fraction (not recorded which). CDR3 protein: CASNHRGGGEAFF. CDR3 coding DNA: TGTGCCAGCAACCACAGGGGAGGGGGTGAAGCTTTCTTT.